The present entry profiles one T cell receptor beta chain with its context. This record comes from a study of blood T cell repertoires in COVID-19. On the study more broadly: The United States, Italy and Spain supplied acute and convalescent COVID-19 samples. PBMCs, B-cell-depleted T cells, or T cells provided the cDNA or gDNA that made up the material.

Authors' analysis steps: Estimation of nucleated cell counts was performed using reference gene primer amplification. Sequencing was performed with immunoSEQ multiplex PCR; in TCRdb, only in-frame clones are kept and a portion is missing. That table furnishes V, J and clone size, whereas the DNA furnished D and trimming. In the table there are roughly 250,000 clones, 80% to 85% of which are singletons. The CDR3 has 15 amino acids. Germline V gene lookup returns CDR1 PRHDT and CDR2 FYEKMQ (reference sequence). The V segment lost 4 bases and the J segment 7 bases; nucleotides outside the gene matches: 8.

The sample taken for sequencing was peripheral blood. This clonotype was sampled from a woman in her thirties or forties who had recovered from COVID-19. This chain uses TRBV13 with TRBJ1-4; 8 nucleotides line up with TRBD1. This chain's CDR3 is CASSSSQGAIEKLFF. The CDR3 nucleotides are TGTGCCAGCAGCTCTTCCCAGGGGGCGATTGAAAAACTGTTTTTT.